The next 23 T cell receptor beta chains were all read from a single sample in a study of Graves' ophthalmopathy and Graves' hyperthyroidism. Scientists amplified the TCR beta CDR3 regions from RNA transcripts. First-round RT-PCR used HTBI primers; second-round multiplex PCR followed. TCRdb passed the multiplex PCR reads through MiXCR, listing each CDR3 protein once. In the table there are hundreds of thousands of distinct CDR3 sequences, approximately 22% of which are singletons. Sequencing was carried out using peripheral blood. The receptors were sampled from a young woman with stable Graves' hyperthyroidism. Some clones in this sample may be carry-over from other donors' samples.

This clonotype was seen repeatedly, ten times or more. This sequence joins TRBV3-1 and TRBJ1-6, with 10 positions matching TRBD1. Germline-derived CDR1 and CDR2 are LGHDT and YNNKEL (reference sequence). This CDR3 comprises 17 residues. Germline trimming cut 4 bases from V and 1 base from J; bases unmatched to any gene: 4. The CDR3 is CASSPTGGRSYNSPLHF. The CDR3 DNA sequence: TGTGCCAGCAGCCCGACAGGGGGCAGGTCCTATAATTCACCCCTCCACTTT.

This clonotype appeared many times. CDR3 loop: CASSYVGDGNQPQHF. DNA of the CDR3: TGTGCCAGCAGTTACGTCGGTGATGGCAATCAGCCCCAGCATTTT. V gene TRBV6-5 combines with J gene TRBJ1-5; D unresolved. Germline V gene lookup returns CDR1 MNHEY and CDR2 SVGAGI. Trimming removed 2 bases at V and 2 bases at J, with 10 bases between. This CDR3 contains 15 residues.

The CDR3 DNA is TGTGCCAGCAGTTATGGCGCAGGAAAGTCCTACGAGCAGTACTTC. It codes for CASSYGAGKSYEQYF. V usage is TRBV6-5 and J usage is TRBJ2-7; D not certain. V was shortened by 3 bases and J by 1 base, with 13 bases between the two germline ends. Germline lookup yields CDR1 MNHEY and CDR2 SVGAGI. CDR3 length equals 15 residues.

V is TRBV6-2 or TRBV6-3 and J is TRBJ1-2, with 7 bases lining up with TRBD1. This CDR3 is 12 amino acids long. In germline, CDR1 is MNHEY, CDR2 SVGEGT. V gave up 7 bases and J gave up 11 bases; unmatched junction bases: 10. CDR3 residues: CASTDEGAGYTF. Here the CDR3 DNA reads TGTGCCAGCACCGACGAGGGGGCGGGTTACACCTTC.

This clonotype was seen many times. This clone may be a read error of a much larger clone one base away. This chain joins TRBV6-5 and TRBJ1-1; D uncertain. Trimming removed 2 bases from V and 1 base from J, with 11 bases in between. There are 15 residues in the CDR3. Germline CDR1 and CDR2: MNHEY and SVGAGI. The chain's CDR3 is CASSYLTVRNTEAFF. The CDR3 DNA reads TGTGCCAGCAGTTACCTGACCGTGAGGAACACTGAAGCTTTCTTT.

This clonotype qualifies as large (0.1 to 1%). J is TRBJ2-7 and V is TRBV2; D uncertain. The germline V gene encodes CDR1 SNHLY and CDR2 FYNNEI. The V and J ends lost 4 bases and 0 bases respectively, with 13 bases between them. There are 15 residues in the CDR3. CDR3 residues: CASSGTRAISYEQYF. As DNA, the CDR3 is TGTGCCAGCAGTGGGACCCGGGCTATCTCCTACGAGCAGTACTTC.

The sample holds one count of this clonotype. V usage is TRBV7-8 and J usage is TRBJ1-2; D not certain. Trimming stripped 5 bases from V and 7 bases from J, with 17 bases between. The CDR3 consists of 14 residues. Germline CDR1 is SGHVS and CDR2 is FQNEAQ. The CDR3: CASSPTPEGSGYTF. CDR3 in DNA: TGTGCCAGCAGCCCTACCCCGGAGGGAAGTGGCTACACCTTC. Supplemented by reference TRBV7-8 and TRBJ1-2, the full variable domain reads GAGVSQSPRYKVAKRGQDVALRCDPISGHVSLFWYQQALGQGPEFLTYFQNEAQLDKSGLPSDRFFAERPEGSVSTLKIQRTQQEDSAVYLCASSPTPEGSGYTFGSGTRLTVV.

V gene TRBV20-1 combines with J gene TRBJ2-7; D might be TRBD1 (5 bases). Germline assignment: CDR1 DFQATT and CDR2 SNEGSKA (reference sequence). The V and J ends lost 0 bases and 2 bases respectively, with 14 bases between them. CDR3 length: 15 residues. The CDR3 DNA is TGCAGTGCTAGAGATCTTGGCAGGGCAACCTACGAGCAGTACTTC. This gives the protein CSARDLGRATYEQYF.

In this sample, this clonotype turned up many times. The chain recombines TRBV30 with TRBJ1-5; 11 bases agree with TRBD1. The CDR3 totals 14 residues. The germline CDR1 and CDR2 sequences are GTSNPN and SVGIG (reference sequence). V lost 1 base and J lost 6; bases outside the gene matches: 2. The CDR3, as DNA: TGTGCCTGGAGTGATGGGACAGGGGGTCAGCCCCAGCATTTT. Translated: CAWSDGTGGQPQHF.

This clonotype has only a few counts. The CDR3 spells CASSRTPGQGGSDEQYF. The DNA of the CDR3 is TGCGCCAGCAGCCGCACTCCGGGACAGGGAGGTTCGGACGAGCAGTACTTC. This chain uses TRBV4-1 with TRBJ2-7, with 9 bases identical to TRBD1. Losses at the gene ends were 4 bases for V and 5 bases for J; bases not matched to a gene: 15. Germline values: CDR1 MGHRA, CDR2 YSYEKL. The CDR3 length is 17 residues.

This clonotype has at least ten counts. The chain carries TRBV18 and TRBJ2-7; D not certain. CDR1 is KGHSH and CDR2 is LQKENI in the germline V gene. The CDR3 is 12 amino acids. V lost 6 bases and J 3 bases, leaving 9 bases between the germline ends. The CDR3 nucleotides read TGTGCCAGCTCTACCGGACGCTACGAGCAGTACTTC. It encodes CASSTGRYEQYF.

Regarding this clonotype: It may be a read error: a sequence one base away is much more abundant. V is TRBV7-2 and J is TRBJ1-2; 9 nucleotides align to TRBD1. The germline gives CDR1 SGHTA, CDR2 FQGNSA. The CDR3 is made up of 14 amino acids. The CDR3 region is CANSARQGGQGYTF. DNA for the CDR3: TGTGCCAACAGCGCTCGACAGGGGGGTCAAGGCTACACCTTC.

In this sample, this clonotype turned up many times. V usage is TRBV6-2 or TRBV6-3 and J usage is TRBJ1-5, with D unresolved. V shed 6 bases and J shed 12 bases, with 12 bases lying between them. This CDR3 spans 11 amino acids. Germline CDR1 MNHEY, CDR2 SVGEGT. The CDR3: CASRRDLYQHF. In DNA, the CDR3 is TGTGCCAGCAGGCGAGACCTCTACCAGCATTTT.

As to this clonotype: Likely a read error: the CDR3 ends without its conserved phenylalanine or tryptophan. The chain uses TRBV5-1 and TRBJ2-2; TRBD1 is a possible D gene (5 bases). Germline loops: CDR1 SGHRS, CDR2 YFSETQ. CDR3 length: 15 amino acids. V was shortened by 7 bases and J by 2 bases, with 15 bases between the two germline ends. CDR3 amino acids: CASSFRQSNTGELFV. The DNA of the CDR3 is TGCGCCAGCTCGTTCAGACAGAGCAACACCGGGGAGCTGTTTGTT.

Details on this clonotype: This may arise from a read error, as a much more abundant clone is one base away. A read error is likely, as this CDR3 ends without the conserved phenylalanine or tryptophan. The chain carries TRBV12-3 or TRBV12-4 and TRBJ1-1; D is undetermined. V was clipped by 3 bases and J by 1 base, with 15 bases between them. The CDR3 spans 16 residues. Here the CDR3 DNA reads TGTGCCAGCAGTTTTTTGATTGGGTCTAGGAACACTGAAGCTTTCCTT. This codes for CASSFLIGSRNTEAFL.

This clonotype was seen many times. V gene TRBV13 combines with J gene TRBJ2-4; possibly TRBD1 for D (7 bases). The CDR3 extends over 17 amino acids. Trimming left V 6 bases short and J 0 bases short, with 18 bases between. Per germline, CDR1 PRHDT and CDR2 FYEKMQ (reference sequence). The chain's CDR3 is CASSSSRQGLAKNIQYF. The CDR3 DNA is TGTGCCAGCAGTTCGAGTCGACAGGGACTAGCCAAAAACATTCAGTACTTC. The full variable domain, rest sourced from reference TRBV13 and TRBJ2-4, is AAGVIQSPRHLIKEKRETATLKCYPIPRHDTVYWYQQGPGQDPQFLISFYEKMQSDKGSIPDRFSAQQFSDYHSELNMSSLELGDSALYFCASSSSRQGLAKNIQYFGAGTRLSVL.

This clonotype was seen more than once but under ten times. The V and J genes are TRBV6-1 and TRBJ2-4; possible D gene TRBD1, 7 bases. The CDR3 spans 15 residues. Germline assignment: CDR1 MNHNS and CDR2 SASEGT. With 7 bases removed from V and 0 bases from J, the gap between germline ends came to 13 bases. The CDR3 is CASMEGAVAKNIQYF. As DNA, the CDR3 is TGTGCCAGCATGGAGGGGGCAGTAGCCAAAAACATTCAGTACTTC.

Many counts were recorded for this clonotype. CDR3 in amino acids: CASTWRERDGYTF. CDR3 DNA: TGTGCCAGTACCTGGAGGGAGAGAGATGGCTACACCTTC. The V gene is TRBV19, the J gene TRBJ1-2; D not resolved. This CDR3 is built from 13 residues. Germline V CDR1 and CDR2: LNHDA, SQIVND (reference sequence). The V and J ends lost 7 bases and 6 bases respectively, with 15 bases between them.

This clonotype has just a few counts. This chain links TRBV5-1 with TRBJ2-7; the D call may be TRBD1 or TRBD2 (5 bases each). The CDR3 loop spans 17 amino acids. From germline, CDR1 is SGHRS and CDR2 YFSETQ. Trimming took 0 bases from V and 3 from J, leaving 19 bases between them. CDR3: CASSLAGPRDRVYEQYF. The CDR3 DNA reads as TGCGCCAGCAGCTTGGCCGGGCCCCGGGACCGGGTCTACGAGCAGTACTTC.

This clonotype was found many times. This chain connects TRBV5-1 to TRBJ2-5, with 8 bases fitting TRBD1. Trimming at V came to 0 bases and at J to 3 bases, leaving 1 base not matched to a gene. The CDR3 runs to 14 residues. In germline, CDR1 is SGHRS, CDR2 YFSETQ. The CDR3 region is CASSLGQGKETQYF. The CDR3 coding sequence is TGCGCCAGCAGCTTGGGACAGGGGAAAGAGACCCAGTACTTC. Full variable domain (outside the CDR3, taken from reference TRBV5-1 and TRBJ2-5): KAGVTQTPRYLIKTRGQQVTLSCSPISGHRSVSWYQQTPGQGLQFLFEYFSETQRNKGNFPGRFSGRQFSNSRSEMNVSTLELGDSALYLCASSLGQGKETQYFGPGTRLLVL.

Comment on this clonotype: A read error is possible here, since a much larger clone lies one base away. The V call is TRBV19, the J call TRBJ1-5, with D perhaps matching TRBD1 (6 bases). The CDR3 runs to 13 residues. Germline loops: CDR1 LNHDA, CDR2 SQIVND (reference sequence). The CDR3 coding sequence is TGTGCCAGTAGTCGAGGGGGAGACCAGCCCCAGCAGTTT. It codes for CASSRGGDQPQQF.

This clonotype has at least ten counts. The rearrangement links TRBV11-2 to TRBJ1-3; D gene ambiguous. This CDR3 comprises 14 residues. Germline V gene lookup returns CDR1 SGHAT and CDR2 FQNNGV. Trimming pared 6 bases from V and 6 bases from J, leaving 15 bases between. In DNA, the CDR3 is TGTGCCAGCAGTCTACAAGGAGTAGTAAACACCATATATTTT. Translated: CASSLQGVVNTIYF.

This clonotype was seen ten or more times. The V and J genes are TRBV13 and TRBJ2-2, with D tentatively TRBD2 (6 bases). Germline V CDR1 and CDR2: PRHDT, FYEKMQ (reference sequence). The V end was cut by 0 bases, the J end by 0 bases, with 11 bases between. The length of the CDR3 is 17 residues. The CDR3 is CASSLGRRGSNTGELFF. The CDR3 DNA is TGTGCCAGCAGCTTAGGACGGCGGGGCTCGAACACCGGGGAGCTGTTTTTT.